Following are 15 T cell receptor beta chains from one sample sequenced in a study of blood T cell repertoires in COVID-19. The method was immunoSEQ multiplex PCR; TCRdb's version includes in-frame clones alone and lacks a portion of them. The sample has about 140,000 clones; about 85% are singletons. Sequencing input: peripheral blood. The source of these receptors is a human donor with COVID-19, enrolled during active disease. The donor label of this sample is uncertain.

The chain uses TRBV2 and TRBJ2-2; D gene uncertain. Per the germline V gene, CDR1 is SNHLY and CDR2 is FYNNEI. V lost 4 bases and J 6 bases, leaving 15 bases between the germline ends. This CDR3 contains 15 residues. CDR3 sequence reads: CASSVDNSRSGELFF. In nucleotides, the CDR3 is TGTGCCAGCAGTGTGGATAACAGTAGGTCCGGGGAGCTGTTTTTT.

V is TRBV7-2 and J is TRBJ1-5; D might be TRBD1 (5 bases). Germline V lookup: CDR1 SGHTA, CDR2 FQGNSA. This CDR3 region has 15 residues. V lost 1 base and J 3 bases, leaving 10 bases between the germline ends. CDR3 loop: CASSLEGHPNQPQHF. The CDR3 region has the DNA TGTGCCAGCAGCTTAGAGGGGCACCCCAATCAGCCCCAGCATTTT.

V gene TRBV19 combines with J gene TRBJ1-6; D is perhaps TRBD1 (5 bases). The CDR3 has 16 residues. V lost 6 bases and J lost 10, with 22 bases in between. Germline assignment: CDR1 LNHDA and CDR2 SQIVND (reference sequence). The CDR3 region is CASSAETRGGSSPLHF. The CDR3 region has the DNA TGTGCCAGTAGCGCTGAAACGAGGGGAGGAAGCTCACCCCTCCACTTT.

This clone showed up just a few times. The rearrangement uses TRBV10-1 and TRBJ1-2; D is unresolved. Trimming removed 6 bases from V and 5 bases from J, with 13 bases in between. Germline V gives CDR1 WNHNN, CDR2 SYGVQD (reference sequence). The CDR3 length is 13 residues. The CDR3 is CASRRLERYGYTF. The CDR3 region has the DNA TGCGCCAGCAGACGTCTCGAGAGATATGGCTACACCTTC.

The gene calls are TRBV19 and TRBJ1-2, with 7 bases identical to TRBD1. The germline CDR1 and CDR2 sequences are LNHDA and SQIVND (reference sequence). The ends lost 4 bases at V and 0 bases at J; junction bases unmatched: 8. This CDR3 is 16 amino acids long. CDR3 residues: CASSKTGLTSNYGYTF. CDR3 bases: TGTGCCAGTAGTAAGACAGGGTTAACATCTAACTATGGCTACACCTTC. The whole variable domain, filled in from reference TRBV19 and TRBJ1-2, reads DGGITQSPKYLFRKEGQNVTLSCEQNLNHDAMYWYRQDPGQGLRLIYYSQIVNDFQKGDIAEGYSVSREKKESFPLTVTSAQKNPTAFYLCASSKTGLTSNYGYTFGSGTRLTVV.

The gene calls are TRBV5-4 and TRBJ2-1; tentative D call: TRBD2 (5 bases). This CDR3 contains 13 residues. Germline V gene data show CDR1 as SGHNT and CDR2 as YYREEE (reference sequence). V lost 0 bases to trimming and J lost 8 bases, with 9 bases between them. The CDR3 DNA reads as TGTGCCAGCAGCTTGGAGGCGGGCTATGAGCAGTTCTTC. This codes for CASSLEAGYEQFF.

The gene calls are TRBV6-5 and TRBJ2-1; TRBD1 is a possible D gene (6 bases). V lost 5 bases and J lost 3, with 14 bases in between. From germline, CDR1 is MNHEY and CDR2 SVGAGI. The CDR3 contains 15 residues. Here the CDR3 DNA reads TGTGCCAGCAGTCTTTCCGGACAGCTCTACAATGAGCAGTTCTTC. As protein: CASSLSGQLYNEQFF.

This clone was seen a single time. This chain links TRBV4-1 with TRBJ1-2; maybe TRBD1 (6 bases). Trimming stripped 4 bases from V and 4 bases from J, with 10 bases between. The CDR3 totals 13 residues. The V gene's germline CDR1 is MGHRA and CDR2 YSYEKL. As DNA, the CDR3 is TGCGCCAGCAGCCCAGCAGGGGCCTATGGCTACACCTTC. Amino acids: CASSPAGAYGYTF.

The chain links TRBV6-5 to TRBJ1-1, with D possibly matching TRBD1 (6 bases). From germline, CDR1 is MNHEY and CDR2 SVGAGI. The V gene lost 5 bases and the J gene lost 8 bases, with 9 bases spanning the gap. The CDR3 sequence is 11 residues long. The CDR3 loop reads CASSIGQEAFF. The CDR3 DNA sequence: TGTGCCAGCAGTATAGGACAGGAAGCTTTCTTT.

This rearrangement joins TRBV18 to TRBJ2-2, with 7 positions matching TRBD1. V lost 3 bases, J lost 1 base, and 2 bases stayed unmatched. Germline lookup yields CDR1 KGHSH and CDR2 LQKENI. This CDR3 is 15 amino acids long. CDR3 residues: CASSPRTGNTGELFF. CDR3 nucleotide sequence: TGTGCCAGCTCACCTCGGACAGGGAACACCGGGGAGCTGTTTTTT.

V is TRBV6-5 and J is TRBJ1-5; D is ambiguous. Trimming took off 6 bases at V and 6 bases at J, with 12 bases between the two ends. Germline CDR1 MNHEY, CDR2 SVGAGI. The CDR3 has 13 residues. CDR3 amino acids: CASRGGEGQPQHF. The CDR3 nucleotides read TGTGCCAGCAGAGGTGGGGAGGGTCAGCCCCAGCATTTT.

This chain links TRBV10-3 with TRBJ2-3; no clear D gene. The germline V and J ends were trimmed by 3 bases and 4 bases, with 11 bases remaining between them. Germline assignment: CDR1 ENHRY and CDR2 SYGVKD. This CDR3 is 14 amino acids long. The CDR3 nucleotides read TGTGCCATCAGTGAACTTCCAAGCCCAGATACGCAGTATTTT. It is translated as CAISELPSPDTQYF.

The rearrangement uses TRBV28 and TRBJ2-3; no firm D call. In germline, CDR1 is MDHEN, CDR2 SYDVKM. The germline V and J ends were trimmed by 2 bases and 4 bases, with 7 bases remaining between them. This CDR3 contains 13 residues. The CDR3, as DNA: TGTGCCAGCAGTTTACCCAGATCAGATACGCAGTATTTT. Amino acid sequence: CASSLPRSDTQYF.

The chain recombines TRBV29-1 with TRBJ2-7; perhaps TRBD1 as D (5 bases). Germline assignment: CDR1 SQVTM and CDR2 ANQGSEA. V lost 5 bases, J lost 5 bases, and 13 bases lay in between. The CDR3 is made up of 12 amino acids. Here the CDR3 reads CSVHRLRDEQYF. CDR3 in DNA: TGCAGCGTTCACAGGCTACGGGACGAGCAGTACTTC.

CDR3 sequence (DNA): TGTGCCAGCAGTGAAGGGGGACATTACTATGGCTACACCTTC. It codes for CASSEGGHYYGYTF. The chain links TRBV6-1 to TRBJ1-2, with a tentative D call TRBD1 (6 bases). The germline V gene encodes CDR1 MNHNS and CDR2 SASEGT. The CDR3 is 14 residues long. V gave up 1 base and J gave up 3 bases, with 9 bases separating them.